The subject of this entry is one T cell receptor beta chain. This sample is drawn from a study of blood T cell repertoires in COVID-19. Background on the study: COVID-19 samples from acute and convalescent phases originated in the United States, Italy and Spain. PBMCs, B-cell-depleted T cells, or T cells were the source of the cDNA or gDNA that made up the material.

Only in-frame clones appear in the TCRdb table, and some are missing; sequencing was by immunoSEQ multiplex PCR. The repertoire has approximately 360,000 clones, over 75% of them found once; the top ten carry approximately 1.9%. V lost 8 bases and J lost 0, with 8 bases in between. CDR3 length equals 13 residues. Germline V gene lookup returns CDR1 MNHEY and CDR2 SVGAGI. This clonotype was obtained from a man aged 35 to 55 in a cohort exposed to, infected with or recovered from COVID-19 (not recorded which). The V gene is TRBV6-5, the J gene TRBJ1-3; unclear D gene. The sample taken for sequencing was PBMCs or T cells enriched from blood (not recorded which). The CDR3 is CASLVGSGNTIYF. The CDR3 DNA reads TGTGCCAGCCTAGTAGGCTCTGGAAACACCATATATTTT.